This T cell receptor beta chain is drawn from a study of blood T cells in healthy people across ages. As regards this clonotype: Its antigen is unidentified.

Using a J-beta primer mix together with a sample-barcoded 5' primer, a second PCR was run for roughly 7 to 11 cycles. In TCRdb, the 5' RACE reads were re-called with MiXCR into one record per CDR3 protein. Among 700,000 to 950,000 distinct CDR3 sequences listed, roughly 45% were seen once. Study-wide findings and caveats: Roughly linear age-related decline in beta diversity appeared, significant by age around 40.

No fewer than 7 million PBMCs went into each sample. Trimming at V came to 6 bases and at J to 6 bases, leaving 9 bases not matched to a gene. Germline values: CDR1 MNHEY, CDR2 SVGAGI. The CDR3 has 14 amino acids. The clonotype originates from a woman in her fifties or sixties in good health. The genes are TRBV6-5 and TRBJ2-7; 9 bases map to TRBD1. The material sequenced was blood. CDR3 loop: CASRRGTGSREQYF. The CDR3 DNA is TGTGCCAGCAGGCGCGGGACAGGGTCTCGCGAGCAGTACTTC.